This T cell receptor beta chain is from a study of PD-L1 blockade in urothelial cancer. Clones were read by immunoSEQ multiplex PCR, and TCRdb kept only the in-frame ones, dropping some. The sample holds around 35,000 clones, about 79% seen once. The V and J ends lost 4 bases and 1 base, in that order; junction bases with no gene match: 4. Germline-derived CDR1 and CDR2 are SGHRS and YFSETQ. There are 14 residues in the CDR3. The chain recombines TRBV5-1 with TRBJ1-1; the match to TRBD1 covers 7 bases. The material was PBMCs, obtained around atezolizumab (anti-PD-L1) treatment. This clonotype was sampled from a man in his sixties with urothelial cancer. CDR3 DNA: TGCGCCAGCAGCCACGGGACAGAGAACACTGAAGCTTTCTTT. Protein product: CASSHGTENTEAFF.